A single sample gave rise to the 3 T cell receptor beta chains below, sequenced in a study of blood T cell repertoires in COVID-19. Sequencing used immunoSEQ multiplex PCR; TCRdb keeps in-frame clones, though not all of them. The sample carries more than 60,000 clones, roughly 84% recorded once. The sequenced sample consisted of peripheral blood. The receptors were sampled from a middle-aged man with acute or convalescent COVID-19.

This chain uses TRBV6-6 with TRBJ2-1; D gene uncertain. The CDR3 runs to 17 residues. Trimming left V 5 bases short and J 0 bases short, with 17 bases between. Looked up from germline, CDR1 is MNHNY and CDR2 is SVGAGI (reference sequence). The CDR3 DNA sequence: TGTGCCAGCAGTCAACGCCTTAGCCGATACTCCTACAATGAGCAGTTCTTC. The encoded protein is CASSQRLSRYSYNEQFF.

The chain combines TRBV5-4 with TRBJ1-2; the match to TRBD1 covers 8 bases. This CDR3 region has 13 residues. Germline V gene sequence: CDR1 SGHNT, CDR2 YYREEE (reference sequence). J was trimmed by 8 bases and V by 0 bases; bases with no gene match: 3. CDR3 nucleotide sequence: TGTGCCAGCAGCTTGGAGACAGGGGTAGGCTACACCTTC. Translated, it gives CASSLETGVGYTF.

This chain connects TRBV3-1 (or the pseudogene TRBV3-2) to TRBJ1-1; possible D gene TRBD1, 6 bases. This CDR3 comprises 16 residues. The germline gives CDR1 LGHDT, CDR2 YNNKEL (reference sequence). Trimming removed 1 base from V and 4 bases from J, with 16 bases in between. The CDR3 sequence is CASSQVGGRGVTEAFF. CDR3 nucleotides: TGTGCCAGCAGCCAAGTCGGTGGCAGGGGAGTCACTGAAGCTTTCTTT.